These 15 T cell receptor beta chains were all obtained from the same sample, sequenced in a study of shared clonotypes between healthy human individuals. Using immunoSEQ multiplex PCR, the repertoire was profiled, and TCRdb retains in-frame clones only, with some absent. The sample shows fewer than 1.6 million clones, about 98.5% of them seen only once. Sequenced material: naive CD4+ T cells sorted from blood. Subset meaning: CD45RA+ positively selected. The receptor set was obtained from a man aged 25 to 45 in good health.

This chain links TRBV10-3 with TRBJ2-1, with unresolved D. Germline CDR1 reads ENHRY; CDR2 reads SYGVKD. The CDR3 spans 14 residues. V was clipped by 4 bases and J by 6 bases, with 13 bases between them. Written as DNA, the CDR3 is TGTGCCATCAGTGGGTCCAGACTTTCCAATGAGCAGTTCTTC. Translating it yields CAISGSRLSNEQFF.

The chain carries TRBV2 and TRBJ2-1, with D possibly being TRBD2 (5 bases). Germline CDR1 SNHLY, CDR2 FYNNEI. CDR3 length: 15 amino acids. V lost 2 bases, J lost 4 bases, and 12 bases lay in between. The CDR3 DNA sequence: TGTGCCAGCAGTGAAACAAACGGGGTATACAATGAGCAGTTCTTC. Amino acids: CASSETNGVYNEQFF. Full variable domain (remainder filled in from reference TRBV2 and TRBJ2-1): EPEVTQTPSHQVTQMGQEVILRCVPISNHLYFYWYRQILGQKVEFLVSFYNNEISEKSEIFDDQFSVERPDGSNFTLKIRSTKLEDSAMYFCASSETNGVYNEQFFGPGTRLTVL.

V and J are TRBV6-5 and TRBJ1-2; maybe TRBD1 (5 bases). CDR1 is MNHEY and CDR2 is SVGAGI in the germline V gene. There are 14 residues in the CDR3. Between the trimmed V and J ends, which lost 9 bases and 4 bases, there was a span of 18 bases. CDR3 residues: CASGPRQGVYGYTF. CDR3 bases: TGTGCCAGTGGGCCTCGGCAGGGAGTCTATGGCTACACCTTC.

The rearrangement links TRBV19 to TRBJ1-1; 7 bases line up with TRBD1. Germline V lookup: CDR1 LNHDA, CDR2 SQIVND (reference sequence). Losses at the gene ends were 5 bases for V and 0 bases for J; bases not matched to a gene: 3. This CDR3 is 14 amino acids long. CDR3 amino acids: CASSRTGVNTEAFF. CDR3 DNA: TGTGCCAGTAGTCGCACAGGGGTGAACACTGAAGCTTTCTTT.

CDR3 residues: CASSFGTGDYEQYF. Written as DNA, the CDR3 is TGTGCCAGCAGCTTCGGAACAGGGGACTACGAGCAGTACTTC. The chain is built from TRBV11-3 and TRBJ2-7; 7 positions agree with TRBD1. CDR3 length: 14 amino acids. With 3 bases clipped from V and 3 bases from J, the junction kept 5 bases outside the gene matches. Per germline, CDR1 SGHNT and CDR2 YENEEA.

The V call is TRBV5-4, the J call TRBJ2-1; 9 bases fit TRBD1. The junction had 10 bases not matched to a gene; V was cut back by 4 bases and J by 8 bases. Looked up from germline, CDR1 is SGHNT and CDR2 is YYREEE (reference sequence). The CDR3 extends over 15 amino acids. CDR3 in amino acids: CASSPGGQGDYEQFF. The CDR3 nucleotides read TGTGCCAGCAGCCCGGGGGGACAGGGAGACTATGAGCAGTTCTTC.

The chain carries TRBV28 and TRBJ2-2; D perhaps matches TRBD2 (7 bases). Germline values: CDR1 MDHEN, CDR2 SYDVKM. The CDR3 runs to 15 residues. V was clipped by 8 bases and J by 2 bases, with 15 bases between them. The CDR3: CASRWGGLNTGELFF. The DNA of the CDR3 is TGTGCCAGCCGTTGGGGGGGCCTCAACACCGGGGAGCTGTTTTTT.

The gene calls are TRBV28 and TRBJ1-5; possible D gene TRBD1, 5 bases. V was shortened by 7 bases and J by 10 bases, with 17 bases between the two germline ends. This CDR3 comprises 13 residues. Germline-derived CDR1 and CDR2 are MDHEN and SYDVKM. The CDR3 reads CASMGGTQEPQHF. The DNA of the CDR3 is TGTGCCAGCATGGGGGGAACCCAGGAACCCCAGCATTTT.

The V gene is TRBV28, the J gene TRBJ2-2; D gene uncertain. Germline V gene data show CDR1 as MDHEN and CDR2 as SYDVKM. Trimming removed 8 bases from V and 4 bases from J, with 11 bases in between. This CDR3 is 13 amino acids long. The CDR3 coding sequence is TGTGCCAGCTCAGGCCTCCTCACCGGGGAGCTGTTTTTT. Residues: CASSGLLTGELFF.

The rearrangement joins TRBV6-1 to TRBJ1-1; the D is unclear. Deletions cut 3 bases from V and 3 bases from J, with 2 bases between. Germline CDR1 reads MNHNS; CDR2 reads SASEGT. This CDR3 is 11 amino acids long. CDR3 DNA sequence: TGTGCCAGCAGTGAGGACACTGAAGCTTTCTTT. It encodes CASSEDTEAFF.

J is TRBJ2-4 and V is TRBV4-2; D unresolved. The CDR3 spans 15 residues. Looked up from germline, CDR1 is LGHNA and CDR2 is YNFKEQ. Trimming took 0 bases from V and 5 from J, leaving 11 bases between them. The CDR3 DNA follows: TGTGCCAGCAGCCAAGATCTGATAGCTCAAAACATTCAGTACTTC. Residues: CASSQDLIAQNIQYF.

This chain links TRBV9 with TRBJ2-5; 7 bases agree with TRBD2. The CDR3 is 13 amino acids. CDR1 and CDR2 from the germline V gene are SGDLS and YYNGEE. The trim removed 3 bases at V and 4 bases at J, leaving 3 bases unmatched. The CDR3 bases are TGTGCCAGCAGCGGGACTAGGGGAGAGACCCAGTACTTC. It is translated as CASSGTRGETQYF.

The V call is TRBV28, the J call TRBJ2-1, with 8 bases that match TRBD2. This CDR3 is built from 16 residues. Germline CDR1 is MDHEN and CDR2 is SYDVKM. The ends lost 5 bases at V and 1 base at J; junction bases unmatched: 7. The CDR3 DNA reads TGTGCCAGCAGTACCTTAGCGGGAAGATCCTACAATGAGCAGTTCTTC. It is translated as CASSTLAGRSYNEQFF.

V usage is TRBV5-1 and J usage is TRBJ2-7; TRBD1 might be the D (6 bases). The CDR3 is 15 amino acids. CDR1 SGHRS and CDR2 YFSETQ come from the germline V gene. V was cut by 4 bases and J by 5 bases, with 19 bases left in between. Here the CDR3 DNA reads TGCGCCAGCAGCCCGATGGTGGGGGCGACCCACGAGCAGTACTTC. Encoded protein: CASSPMVGATHEQYF.

The chain uses TRBV29-1 and TRBJ2-5; the D gene is possibly TRBD2 (5 bases). The CDR3 has 15 residues. The V end lost 1 base, the J end lost 5 bases, and 17 bases lay between the germline ends. CDR1 is SQVTM and CDR2 is ANQGSEA in the germline V gene. CDR3: CSVEGALAVRETQYF. Here the CDR3 DNA reads TGCAGCGTTGAAGGGGCCCTAGCAGTAAGGGAGACCCAGTACTTC.